This passage covers 26 T cell receptor beta chains from one sample sequenced in a study of response to subunit inactivated influenza vaccine. MiXCR, run by TCRdb on the RT-PCR reads, gives a single entry per CDR3 protein. The table shows around 530,000 distinct CDR3 sequences, with about 15% occurring only once. The sample here was CD4+ T cells sorted from PBMCs, taken less than 30 months after vaccination. These receptors came from a man aged 45 to 70 who received an inactivated influenza vaccine.

In the case of this clonotype: An end of the junction does not agree with germline; a read error may underlie this. The chain combines TRBV19 with TRBJ1-1, with 9 bases identical to TRBD1. Germline CDR1 LNHDA, CDR2 SQIVND (reference sequence). The CDR3 length is 14 residues. The CDR3 DNA follows: TGTGCCAGTAGTACTGGACAGGGGAACATTGAAGCTTTCTTT. Translated, it gives CASSTGQGNIEAFF.

This clonotype has just a few counts. The chain is built from TRBV4-3 and TRBJ2-4; tentatively, D is TRBD2 (6 bases). The CDR3 has 14 amino acids. The V gene lost 1 base and the J gene lost 5 bases, with 9 bases spanning the gap. The germline V gene encodes CDR1 LGHNA and CDR2 YSLEER. CDR3 region: CASSQGLGENIQYF. The CDR3 DNA is TGCGCCAGCAGCCAAGGACTAGGGGAAAACATTCAGTACTTC.

This clonotype was counted at least ten times. The rearrangement uses TRBV20-1 and TRBJ1-1; D ambiguous. V shed 1 base and J shed 3 bases, with 15 bases lying between them. The CDR3 runs to 15 residues. Germline V gene data show CDR1 as DFQATT and CDR2 as SNEGSKA (reference sequence). CDR3 amino acids: CSARAGGARDTEAFF. As DNA, the CDR3 is TGCAGTGCTAGAGCCGGTGGAGCCCGGGACACTGAAGCTTTCTTT.

Only a few counts were recorded for this clonotype. The rearrangement uses TRBV29-1 and TRBJ2-7, with D uncertain. Germline V CDR1 and CDR2: SQVTM, ANQGSEA. V was cut by 3 bases and J by 3 bases, with 6 bases left in between. This CDR3 region has 11 residues. The CDR3 DNA sequence: TGCAGCGTTGAGAAGAGCTACGAGCAGTACTTC. This encodes CSVEKSYEQYF.

The V gene is TRBV28, the J gene TRBJ2-5, with D possibly called TRBD1 or TRBD2 (5 bases each). The length of the CDR3 is 14 residues. Trimming took 2 bases from V and 7 from J, leaving 14 bases between them. Looked up from germline, CDR1 is MDHEN and CDR2 is SYDVKM. CDR3 DNA: TGTGCCAGCAGTTTAGGAGGAACAAGGGGGACCCAGTACTTC. Protein: CASSLGGTRGTQYF.

This clonotype was found a few times. The chain combines TRBV29-1 with TRBJ2-7; weak D call: TRBD1 (5 bases). The germline V and J ends were trimmed by 6 bases and 6 bases, with 15 bases remaining between them. Germline-derived CDR1 and CDR2 are SQVTM and ANQGSEA. There are 12 residues in the CDR3. CDR3 sequence: CSVQTVMIEQYF. The CDR3 region has the DNA TGCAGCGTACAGACAGTTATGATCGAGCAGTACTTC.

The chain joins TRBV29-1 to TRBJ1-5, with 9 bases that match TRBD1. V lost 4 bases, J lost 7 bases, and 5 bases stayed unmatched. Germline CDR1 reads SQVTM; CDR2 reads ANQGSEA. The CDR3 covers 13 residues. DNA of the CDR3: TGCAGCGTTGGCGGACAGGGGAGGCAGCCCCAGCATTTT. Its protein product is CSVGGQGRQPQHF. The whole variable domain, filled in from reference TRBV29-1 and TRBJ1-5, reads SAVISQKPSRDICQRGTSLTIQCQVDSQVTMMFWYRQQPGQSLTLIATANQGSEATYESGFVIDKFPISRPNLTFSTLTVSNMSPEDSSIYLCSVGGQGRQPQHFGDGTRLSIL.

The sample holds a few counts of this clonotype. The CDR3 region has the DNA TGTGCCAGCAGCCCTAACAGGGGTGGGGTGGCTGATGGCTACACCTTC. The encoded protein is CASSPNRGGVADGYTF. The V and J genes are TRBV7-2 and TRBJ1-2; 7 bases align to TRBD1. The length of the CDR3 is 16 residues. Germline V gives CDR1 SGHTA, CDR2 FQGNSA. The V and J ends lost 5 bases and 6 bases, in that order; junction bases with no gene match: 15. The full variable domain, its missing parts supplied by reference TRBV7-2 and TRBJ1-2, is GAGVSQSPSNKVTEKGKDVELRCDPISGHTALYWYRQSLGQGLEFLIYFQGNSAPDKSGLPSDRFSAERTGGSVSTLTIQRTQQEDSAVYLCASSPNRGGVADGYTFGSGTRLTVV.

This clonotype was counted only a few times. The CDR3 region is CASSWTGGSTGELFF. CDR3 nucleotide sequence: TGTGCCAGCAGCTGGACAGGGGGCAGCACCGGGGAGCTGTTTTTT. This chain connects TRBV7-9 to TRBJ2-2; 11 nucleotides align to TRBD1. Germline trimming cut 4 bases from V and 4 bases from J; bases unmatched to any gene: 2. The CDR3 is made up of 15 amino acids. The germline gives CDR1 SEHNR, CDR2 FQNEAQ (reference sequence).

The chain uses TRBV12-3 or TRBV12-4 and TRBJ2-2, with D uncertain. This CDR3 has 16 residues. Trimming shortened V by 8 bases and J by 3 bases, and 19 bases separated the two germline ends. The CDR3 loop reads CASPALFSQDTGELFF. CDR3 coding DNA: TGTGCCAGCCCCGCCCTTTTTAGCCAGGACACCGGGGAGCTGTTTTTT.

This clonotype was counted between two and nine times. The chain joins TRBV4-1 to TRBJ2-2; D is possibly TRBD1 or TRBD2 (5 bases each). Germline CDR1 reads MGHRA; CDR2 reads YSYEKL. This CDR3 comprises 17 residues. Trimming removed 3 bases from V and 3 bases from J, with 17 bases in between. CDR3 protein: CASSHRDVRLDTGELFF. In DNA form, the CDR3 reads TGCGCCAGCAGCCACCGGGACGTCCGACTTGACACCGGGGAGCTGTTTTTT.

This clonotype was found a few times. The CDR3 sequence is CASSFPLLTGRYEQFF. CDR3 nucleotide sequence: TGTGCCAGCAGTTTCCCCCTATTGACAGGCAGGTATGAGCAGTTCTTC. The chain recombines TRBV28 with TRBJ2-1; D is perhaps TRBD1 (6 bases). Trimming left V 3 bases short and J 8 bases short, with 20 bases between. The CDR3 totals 16 residues. The V gene's germline CDR1 is MDHEN and CDR2 SYDVKM.

V and J are TRBV20-1 and TRBJ2-2, with 12 bases fitting TRBD2. This CDR3 comprises 16 residues. Germline V gives CDR1 DFQATT, CDR2 SNEGSKA (reference sequence). J lost 6 bases, V lost 3 bases, and 8 bases had no gene match. CDR3 sequence (DNA): TGCAGTGCTAGCCCCCCTAGCGGGAGGGCCTCCGGGGAGCTGTTTTTT. It is translated as CSASPPSGRASGELFF.

The CDR3 sequence: CSARGIFGETQYF. Written as DNA, the CDR3 is TGCAGTGCTAGGGGGATTTTCGGGGAGACCCAGTACTTC. The J gene is TRBJ2-5, the V gene TRBV20-1; D is undetermined. The V gene's germline CDR1 is DFQATT and CDR2 SNEGSKA (reference sequence). V lost 3 bases, J lost 5 bases, and 13 bases lay in between. This CDR3 comprises 13 residues.

The rearrangement joins TRBV20-1 to TRBJ2-7; D gene unclear. Germline values: CDR1 DFQATT, CDR2 SNEGSKA (reference sequence). Trimming took off 5 bases at V and 0 bases at J, with 8 bases between the two ends. The CDR3 loop spans 12 amino acids. CDR3 amino acids: CSADFVSYEQYF. The CDR3, as DNA: TGCAGTGCTGACTTTGTCTCCTACGAGCAGTACTTC.

J is TRBJ2-7 and V is TRBV12-3 or TRBV12-4, with D possibly being TRBD2 (6 bases). This CDR3 contains 13 residues. The germline V and J ends were trimmed by 3 bases and 6 bases, with 12 bases remaining between them. The DNA for the CDR3 is TGTGCCAGCAGTTTCGGGGGTTGGCCCGAGCAGTACTTC. Translated: CASSFGGWPEQYF.

The chain uses TRBV5-1 and TRBJ2-5; either TRBD1 or TRBD2 may fit D (6 bases each). In germline, CDR1 is SGHRS, CDR2 YFSETQ. V was trimmed by 4 bases and J by 4 bases, leaving 17 bases between them. The CDR3 consists of 15 residues. The CDR3 bases are TGCGCCAGCAGCCTGGGAGTGGGGGGCGTAGAGACCCAGTACTTC. Its translation is CASSLGVGGVETQYF.

The chain uses TRBV7-2 and TRBJ2-5, with 8 bases lining up with TRBD1. CDR3 length: 16 residues. After removal of 5 bases from V and 7 bases from J, the junction contained 15 bases not matched to a gene. CDR1 and CDR2 from the germline V gene are SGHTA and FQGNSA. CDR3 nucleotide sequence: TGTGCCAGCAGCACCCTCGGACAGGGCTGGATGGGGACCCAGTACTTC. Amino acids: CASSTLGQGWMGTQYF.

This clonotype was seen a few times. The rearrangement uses TRBV6-1 and TRBJ1-3; the D gene is possibly TRBD1 (5 bases). Per germline, CDR1 MNHNS and CDR2 SASEGT. The CDR3 runs 13 residues. V was shortened by 6 bases and J by 4 bases, with 10 bases between the two germline ends. The CDR3 region has the DNA TGTGCCAGCAGGGGGGTAGGAGGAAACACCATATATTTT. Translating gives CASRGVGGNTIYF.

The chain's CDR3 is CASSPPTGTSINEQFF. The CDR3 DNA follows: TGCGCCAGCAGCCCCCCTACCGGGACTAGTATCAATGAGCAGTTCTTC. The chain recombines TRBV5-1 with TRBJ2-1; 8 positions match TRBD2. Germline assignment: CDR1 SGHRS and CDR2 YFSETQ. V lost 4 bases, J lost 6 bases, and 12 bases stayed unmatched. The CDR3 totals 16 residues.

This chain connects TRBV6-5 to TRBJ2-5, with D uncertain. Germline CDR1 reads MNHEY; CDR2 reads SVGAGI. V shed 2 bases and J shed 2 bases, with 15 bases lying between them. This CDR3 is built from 16 residues. CDR3 bases: TGTGCCAGCAGTTACACCGCTGGACCGCTACAAGAGACCCAGTACTTC. This translates into CASSYTAGPLQETQYF.

This clonotype was observed a few times. The chain uses TRBV5-1 and TRBJ2-3; maybe TRBD2 (6 bases). Looked up from germline, CDR1 is SGHRS and CDR2 is YFSETQ. V lost 0 bases and J lost 4, with 12 bases in between. CDR3 size: 15 residues. As DNA, the CDR3 is TGCGCCAGCAGCTTGGAGGGAGGCTGGTCAGATACGCAGTATTTT. Encoded protein: CASSLEGGWSDTQYF.

The chain couples TRBV10-3 to TRBJ1-1; D possibly corresponds to TRBD1 (5 bases). Looked up from germline, CDR1 is ENHRY and CDR2 is SYGVKD. The CDR3 runs to 15 residues. The V end lost 4 bases, the J end lost 0 bases, and 12 bases lay between the germline ends. CDR3 amino acids: CAISVGGGLNTEAFF. The CDR3 coding sequence is TGTGCCATCAGTGTCGGGGGAGGTTTGAACACTGAAGCTTTCTTT.

The rearrangement links TRBV30 to TRBJ2-5, with D possibly being TRBD2 (5 bases). V dropped 3 bases and J dropped 3 bases, with 17 bases sitting between them. CDR1 and CDR2 (germline): GTSNPN, SVGIG (reference sequence). CDR3 length: 15 residues. CDR3 DNA: TGTGCCTGGAGGGGGAGTGCAGGTTCAAAAGAGACCCAGTACTTC. It encodes CAWRGSAGSKETQYF.

This clonotype has a handful of counts. This rearrangement joins TRBV20-1 to TRBJ1-5; tentatively, D is TRBD1 (6 bases). Per the germline V gene, CDR1 is DFQATT and CDR2 is SNEGSKA (reference sequence). This CDR3 region has 13 residues. V gave up 4 bases and J gave up 3 bases, with 10 bases separating them. As DNA, the CDR3 is TGCAGTGCTACCGGGACACTCAATCAGCCCCAGCATTTT. Its protein is CSATGTLNQPQHF.

V usage is TRBV5-5 and J usage is TRBJ2-7; possibly TRBD1 or TRBD2 for D (5 bases each). The CDR3 runs 14 residues. Germline lookup yields CDR1 SGHKS and CDR2 YYEKEE (reference sequence). V lost 1 base and J 0 bases, leaving 8 bases between the germline ends. CDR3: CASSLLGTSYEQYF. DNA for the CDR3: TGTGCCAGCAGCTTGCTCGGGACCTCCTACGAGCAGTACTTC.